This T cell receptor (beta chain) derives from a study of OX40 agonist ivuxolimab in advanced cancers. For the study at large: From about 23 to 85 years was the age range, with a mean of roughly 59 years, and over 80% were male. Regarding the study as a whole: The study found that CD8+ T cells averaged more expanded clones than CD4+. The study found among the lowest clonal expansion in partial responders at 0.1-3.0 mg/kg.

To note about this clone: Its antigen is unidentified.

Autoimmune disease history or systemic immunosuppression led to patients being barred. Method: immunoSEQ multiplex PCR; TCRdb's copy keeps in-frame clones and lacks some. The data show approximately 67,000 clones, about 85% seen once. Germline assignment: CDR1 LGHNT and CDR2 FRNRAP. The CDR3 totals 13 residues. The ends were cut back, 4 bases at V and 1 base at J, with 7 bases in the middle. This chain uses TRBV12-5 with TRBJ2-5; possible D gene TRBD1, 6 bases. The sequenced sample was CD4+ or CD8+ T cells sorted from blood, obtained in a trial of the OX40 agonist ivuxolimab. This sequence was found in an adult with an advanced solid tumor such as melanoma, head and neck, liver or kidney cancer. The CDR3 spells CASGSDSQETQYF. DNA of the CDR3: TGTGCTAGTGGTTCGGACAGCCAAGAGACCCAGTACTTC.